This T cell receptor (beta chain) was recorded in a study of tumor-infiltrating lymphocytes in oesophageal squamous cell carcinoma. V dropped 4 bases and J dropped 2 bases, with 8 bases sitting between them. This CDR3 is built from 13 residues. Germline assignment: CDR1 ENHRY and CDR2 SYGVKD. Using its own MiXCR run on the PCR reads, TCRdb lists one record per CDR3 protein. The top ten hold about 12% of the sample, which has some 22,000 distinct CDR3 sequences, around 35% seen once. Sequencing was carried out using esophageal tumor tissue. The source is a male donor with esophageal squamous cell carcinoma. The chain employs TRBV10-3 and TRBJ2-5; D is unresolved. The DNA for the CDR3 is TGTGCCATCAGTGCAAGGCTACAAGAGACCCAGTACTTC. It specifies CAISARLQETQYF.